This T cell receptor beta chain was recorded in a study of cytomegalovirus exposure and HLA in healthy donors. PCR was performed using 60 Vbeta and 13 Jbeta primers. Measured with immunoSEQ multiplex PCR; TCRdb has only the in-frame clones, and not every one. The table has 110,000 or so clones, 70% to 85% seen once. The CDR3 contains 13 residues. Trimming shortened V by 0 bases and J by 5 bases, and 6 bases separated the two germline ends. The germline CDR1 and CDR2 sequences are SGHRS and YFSETQ. The specimen sequenced was PBMCs. The rearrangement links TRBV5-1 to TRBJ1-5; no reliable D call. The TCR sequence derives from a woman aged 18-29 years in good health and CMV-seronegative. The CDR3 reads CASSLGEHQPQHF. In DNA, the CDR3 is TGCGCCAGCAGCTTGGGCGAGCATCAGCCCCAGCATTTT.